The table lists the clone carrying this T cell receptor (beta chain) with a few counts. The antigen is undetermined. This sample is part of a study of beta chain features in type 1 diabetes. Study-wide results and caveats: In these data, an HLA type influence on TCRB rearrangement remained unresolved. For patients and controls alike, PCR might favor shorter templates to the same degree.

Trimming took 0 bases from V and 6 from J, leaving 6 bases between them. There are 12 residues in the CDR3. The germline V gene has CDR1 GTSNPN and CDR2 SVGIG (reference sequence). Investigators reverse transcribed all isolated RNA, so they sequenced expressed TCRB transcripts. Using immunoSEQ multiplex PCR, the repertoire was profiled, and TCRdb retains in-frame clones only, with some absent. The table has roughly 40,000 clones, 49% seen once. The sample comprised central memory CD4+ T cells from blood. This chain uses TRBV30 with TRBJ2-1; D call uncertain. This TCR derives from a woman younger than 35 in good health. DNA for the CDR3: TGTGCCTGGAGTGTACGCGGCAATGAGCAGTTCTTC. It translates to CAWSVRGNEQFF. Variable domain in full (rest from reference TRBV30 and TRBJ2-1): SQTIHQWPATLVQPVGSPLSLECTVEGTSNPNLYWYRQAAGRGLQLLFYSVGIGQISSEVPQNLSASRPQDRQFILSSKKLLLSDSGFYLCAWSVRGNEQFFGPGTRLTVL.